This T cell receptor (beta chain) was obtained from a study of human T cells and chemical hapten exposure. The time point is: patch test 2, 6 weeks after DPC sensitization. The sample's treatment: therapeutic diphenylcyclopropenone sensitization with weekly scalp DPC. MiXCR was run by TCRdb on the RACE reads, yielding one entry per CDR3 protein. The top ten clones hold around 3.1% of a sample with approximately 120,000 distinct CDR3 sequences, 9% to 9.5% of them seen once. V lost 7 bases and J lost 0, with 25 bases in between. CDR1 and CDR2 (germline): SNHLY, FYNNEI. The CDR3 consists of 19 residues. Sequenced material: whole blood, taken in connection with sensitization to the hapten diphenylcyclopropenone (DPC). This chain links TRBV2 with TRBJ1-3; D perhaps matches TRBD1 (6 bases). The source of this sequence is a woman between 35 and 50 years old with alopecia areata. Some clones in this sample may be carry-over from other donors' samples. DNA for the CDR3: TGTGCCAGCAAGGCCACAGGGTTCTCTGGAAGTTTCTCTGGAAACACCATATATTTT. This gives the protein CASKATGFSGSFSGNTIYF.